What follows are 28 T cell receptor beta chains derived from one specimen sequenced in a study of blood T cells in healthy people across ages. Sample-barcoded 5' priming and a J-beta primer mix drove a second PCR of about 6 to 11 cycles. MiXCR, applied by TCRdb to the 5' RACE reads, yields one record per CDR3 protein. The top ten clones hold about 22% of a sample with about a million distinct CDR3 sequences, about 53% of them seen once. The sequenced sample consisted of blood. The receptors were gathered from a woman aged 55-69 years in good health.

This chain links TRBV20-1 with TRBJ2-1; maybe TRBD1 (5 bases). V dropped 1 base and J dropped 9 bases, with 22 bases sitting between them. CDR1 is DFQATT and CDR2 is SNEGSKA in the germline V gene (reference sequence). The CDR3 runs 16 residues. The CDR3 loop is CSARGLTGFAIAEQFF. CDR3 bases: TGCAGTGCTAGAGGGTTAACAGGTTTCGCAATAGCTGAGCAGTTCTTC.

The rearrangement links TRBV7-2 to TRBJ2-3; no clear D. Germline V CDR1 and CDR2: SGHTA, FQGNSA. The CDR3 is 16 amino acids. V was clipped by 5 bases and J by 0 bases, with 15 bases between them. The CDR3 spells CASSPRQAYSTDTQYF. CDR3 DNA sequence: TGTGCCAGCAGCCCTCGTCAGGCTTATAGCACAGATACGCAGTATTTT. The entire variable domain, with the rest obtained from reference TRBV7-2 and TRBJ2-3, is as follows: GAGVSQSPSNKVTEKGKDVELRCDPISGHTALYWYRQSLGQGLEFLIYFQGNSAPDKSGLPSDRFSAERTGGSVSTLTIQRTQQEDSAVYLCASSPRQAYSTDTQYFGPGTRLTVL.

V gene TRBV7-2 combines with J gene TRBJ2-7; TRBD1 aligns across 7 bases. The CDR3 consists of 15 residues. V lost 1 base to trimming and J lost 5 bases; unmatched junction nucleotides: 8. Germline CDR1 and CDR2: SGHTA and FQGNSA. The CDR3 region is CASSLDGSGGNEQYF. The CDR3 nucleotides are TGTGCCAGCAGCTTAGATGGGTCAGGGGGTAACGAGCAGTACTTC.

The gene calls are TRBV6-6 and TRBJ2-7; either TRBD1 or TRBD2 may fit D (6 bases each). Trimming stripped 0 bases from V and 7 bases from J, with 19 bases between. This CDR3 is 16 amino acids long. Germline CDR1 MNHNY, CDR2 SVGAGI (reference sequence). The CDR3 DNA is TGTGCCAGCAGTTACTCAGGGTCGGGGGCCCACAATGAGCAGTACTTC. This sequence encodes CASSYSGSGAHNEQYF.

The chain links TRBV7-2 to TRBJ1-2; 7 bases line up with TRBD1. There are 15 residues in the CDR3. Per the germline V gene, CDR1 is SGHTA and CDR2 is FQGNSA. Trimming took 2 bases from V and 8 from J; bases not matched to a gene: 11. CDR3 DNA sequence: TGTGCCAGCAGCTTAAATTGGGACAGCTCGAAAGGCTACACCTTC. This gives the protein CASSLNWDSSKGYTF.

This clonotype occurred a few times. This may arise from a read error, as a much more abundant clone is one base away. This chain joins TRBV5-6 and TRBJ1-2; TRBD1 matches 12 bases. CDR1 and CDR2 (germline): SGHDT, YYEEEE. CDR3 length equals 16 residues. V was clipped by 1 base and J by 4 bases; unmatched bases: 5. CDR3 sequence: CASSLRGTGGLYGYTF. In nucleotides, the CDR3 is TGTGCCAGCAGCTTGAGGGGGACAGGGGGCCTCTATGGCTACACCTTC.

This clonotype was counted between two and nine times. This rearrangement joins TRBV4-1 to TRBJ2-1; 8 bases line up with TRBD1. This CDR3 region has 16 residues. Germline lookup yields CDR1 MGHRA and CDR2 YSYEKL. Losses at the gene ends were 4 bases for V and 3 bases for J; bases not matched to a gene: 8. The CDR3 coding sequence is TGCGCCAGCAGCCTGAAGACAGGGGTAAGCTACAATGAGCAGTTCTTC. Its translation: CASSLKTGVSYNEQFF.

This clonotype has just a few counts. The chain links TRBV5-6 to TRBJ2-5, with TRBD1 as a possible D gene (5 bases). V was cut by 4 bases and J by 2 bases, with 12 bases left in between. There are 14 residues in the CDR3. The germline V gene has CDR1 SGHDT and CDR2 YYEEEE. The CDR3 nucleotides read TGTGCCAGCAGCCGGTATGACAGTCAAGAGACCCAGTACTTC. Protein product: CASSRYDSQETQYF.

The chain has TRBV28 and TRBJ2-1, with TRBD2 matching 11 bases. With V trimmed by 6 bases and J by 8 bases, 12 bases remained unmatched. The CDR3 has 16 amino acids. CDR1 MDHEN and CDR2 SYDVKM come from the germline V gene. In nucleotides, the CDR3 is TGTGCCAGCAGCTACCATAGCGGGAGGGCGTATCATGAGCAGTTCTTC. It specifies CASSYHSGRAYHEQFF.

This clonotype was observed a few times. This CDR3 reads CASSQVGPPLHF. CDR3 DNA: TGTGCCAGCAGCCAAGTCGGCCCACCCCTCCACTTT. The V and J genes are TRBV3-1 and TRBJ1-6; no clear D gene. Looked up from germline, CDR1 is LGHDT and CDR2 is YNNKEL (reference sequence). CDR3 length: 12 amino acids. Trimming pared 1 base from V and 11 bases from J, leaving 6 bases between. Variable domain in full (rest from reference TRBV3-1 and TRBJ1-6): DTAVSQTPKYLVTQMGNDKSIKCEQNLGHDTMYWYKQDSKKFLKIMFSYNNKELIINETVPNRFSPKSPDKAHLNLHINSLELGDSAVYFCASSQVGPPLHFGNGTRLTVT.

CDR3 sequence: CSVAGAQETQYF. In DNA form, the CDR3 reads TGCAGCGTTGCCGGGGCTCAAGAGACCCAGTACTTC. The gene calls are TRBV29-1 and TRBJ2-5; the D gene could be TRBD1 or TRBD2 (5 bases each). The V gene's germline CDR1 is SQVTM and CDR2 ANQGSEA. The CDR3 runs to 12 residues. V lost 4 bases and J lost 2, with 8 bases in between.

The chain uses TRBV19 and TRBJ1-2, with no clear D. The V gene's germline CDR1 is LNHDA and CDR2 SQIVND (reference sequence). The ends were cut back, 6 bases at V and 7 bases at J, with 15 bases in the middle. The CDR3 sequence is 13 residues long. The CDR3 DNA is TGTGCCAGTAGGAACAGCCCCCTCGGTGGCTACACCTTC. It yields the protein CASRNSPLGGYTF.

V gene TRBV7-9 combines with J gene TRBJ2-2; D tentatively fits TRBD1 or TRBD2 (5 bases each). Germline V gene sequence: CDR1 SEHNR, CDR2 FQNEAQ (reference sequence). The CDR3 loop spans 14 amino acids. V shed 6 bases and J shed 6 bases, with 14 bases lying between them. The CDR3 protein is CASSQPKGPGELFF. The CDR3 nucleotides read TGTGCCAGCAGTCAGCCCAAGGGACCCGGGGAGCTGTTTTTT.

The chain has TRBV3-1 and TRBJ2-1, with a tentative D call TRBD2 (5 bases). V was trimmed by 1 base and J by 5 bases, leaving 12 bases between them. Germline CDR1 is LGHDT and CDR2 is YNNKEL (reference sequence). This CDR3 spans 15 amino acids. The CDR3 region is CASSQGRGPHNEQFF. The CDR3 nucleotides read TGTGCCAGCAGCCAAGGTCGAGGGCCCCACAATGAGCAGTTCTTC.

This chain uses TRBV25-1 with TRBJ2-7; D call uncertain. Germline-derived CDR1 and CDR2 are MGHDK and SYGVNS. This CDR3 comprises 13 residues. The germline V and J ends were trimmed by 7 bases and 2 bases, with 12 bases remaining between them. CDR3 sequence: CASTSDVTYEQYF. DNA of the CDR3: TGTGCCAGCACCTCGGACGTTACCTACGAGCAGTACTTC.

A single count supports this clonotype. The chain couples TRBV7-8 to TRBJ1-5; D is possibly TRBD1 (6 bases). The CDR3 extends over 14 amino acids. The germline CDR1 and CDR2 sequences are SGHVS and FQNEAQ. V shed 5 bases and J shed 9 bases, with 17 bases lying between them. The CDR3 DNA reads as TGTGCCAGCAGCCCCGGACAGCCGAGCAGGCCCCAGCATTTT. Translation gives CASSPGQPSRPQHF.

The rearrangement uses TRBV6-5 and TRBJ2-7, with 7 bases identical to TRBD2. V shed 0 bases, J shed 2 bases, and the junction held 7 bases outside the gene matches. This CDR3 is 16 amino acids long. The germline V gene encodes CDR1 MNHEY and CDR2 SVGAGI. The CDR3 loop is CASSYSGPSGPYEQYF. The CDR3 DNA is TGTGCCAGCAGTTACTCGGGGCCTAGCGGTCCCTACGAGCAGTACTTC.

The V and J genes are TRBV6-5 and TRBJ1-1; 7 bases are a match to TRBD1. Germline-derived CDR1 and CDR2 are MNHEY and SVGAGI. The CDR3 consists of 13 residues. J lost 4 bases, V lost 5 bases, and 4 bases had no gene match. The CDR3 region is CASSLDRVTEAFF. CDR3 nucleotide sequence: TGTGCCAGCAGTCTAGACAGGGTCACTGAAGCTTTCTTT.

The sample holds many counts of this clonotype. This sequence joins TRBV4-2 and TRBJ2-3, with 10 positions matching TRBD2. The germline CDR1 and CDR2 sequences are LGHNA and YNFKEQ. V shed 3 bases, J shed 0 bases, and the junction held 12 bases outside the gene matches. This CDR3 has 19 amino acids. CDR3 region: CASSQSLAGADGSTDTQYF. The CDR3 region has the DNA TGTGCCAGCAGCCAGTCTCTAGCGGGAGCGGATGGGAGCACAGATACGCAGTATTTT.

The genes are TRBV21-1 and TRBJ1-4; TRBD1, the table's D call, lacks a check against the DNA. TRBV21-1 is reported as a pseudogene. The CDR3 extends over 15 amino acids. The DNA for the CDR3 is TGTGCCAGCAGCAAAGTTACGGGGCTCAATGAAAAACTGTTTTTT. Protein product: CASSKVTGLNEKLFF.

The V gene is TRBV5-1, the J gene TRBJ1-2, with no clear D. Germline V lookup: CDR1 SGHRS, CDR2 YFSETQ. V was pared by 2 bases and J by 2 bases, with 13 bases between. This CDR3 comprises 15 residues. CDR3 nucleotides: TGCGCCAGCAGCTTCCTTGACCGGACCAACTATGGCTACACCTTC. Translating gives CASSFLDRTNYGYTF.

The CDR3 DNA reads as TGTGCCACCACCGGGACAGGTATGTCCAATGAGCAGTTCTTC. This encodes CATTGTGMSNEQFF. V and J are TRBV27 and TRBJ2-1; 8 nucleotides match TRBD1. The junction had 11 bases not matched to a gene; V was cut back by 10 bases and J by 6 bases. CDR1 MNHEY and CDR2 SMNVEV come from the germline V gene (reference sequence). This CDR3 region has 14 residues.

The J gene is TRBJ1-2, the V gene TRBV29-1, with TRBD1 identical over 7 bases. Germline assignment: CDR1 SQVTM and CDR2 ANQGSEA. The CDR3 length is 11 residues. Germline trimming cut 7 bases from V and 6 bases from J; bases unmatched to any gene: 5. CDR3 in DNA: TGCAGCGGACAGGGTTTGGATGGCTACACCTTC. Encoded protein: CSGQGLDGYTF. Full variable domain (outside the CDR3, taken from reference TRBV29-1 and TRBJ1-2): SAVISQKPSRDICQRGTSLTIQCQVDSQVTMMFWYRQQPGQSLTLIATANQGSEATYESGFVIDKFPISRPNLTFSTLTVSNMSPEDSSIYLCSGQGLDGYTFGSGTRLTVV.

The chain employs TRBV7-9 and TRBJ2-6; tentative D call: TRBD1 (6 bases). The CDR3 extends over 15 amino acids. Germline V gene data show CDR1 as SEHNR and CDR2 as FQNEAQ (reference sequence). V was pared by 8 bases and J by 4 bases, with 15 bases between. The CDR3 nucleotides read TGTGCCAGCTGGGGGCGGGCTTCGGGGGCCAACGTCCTGACTTTC. It encodes CASWGRASGANVLTF.

With respect to this clonotype: A clone one base away is much larger, so this may be a read error. V usage is TRBV10-3 and J usage is TRBJ2-5; D perhaps matches TRBD2 (5 bases). Germline CDR1 reads ENHRY; CDR2 reads SYGVKD. V lost 0 bases to trimming and J lost 2 bases, with 7 bases between them. The CDR3 totals 14 residues. The CDR3 DNA sequence: TGTGCCATCAGTGAGTCTGGGAGACAAGAGACCCAGTACTTC. Translated: CAISESGRQETQYF.

The rearrangement uses TRBV4-1 and TRBJ2-7, with 8 bases lining up with TRBD1. The length of the CDR3 is 15 residues. Trimming took 1 base from V and 4 from J; bases not matched to a gene: 6. From germline, CDR1 is MGHRA and CDR2 YSYEKL. For the CDR3, the DNA is TGCGCCAGCAGCCAAGCACATGGACAGGGTTACGAGCAGTACTTC. This gives the protein CASSQAHGQGYEQYF.

In its sample, this clonotype was seen a few times. The gene calls are TRBV20-1 and TRBJ2-1, with TRBD1 identical over 9 bases. Germline CDR1 is DFQATT and CDR2 is SNEGSKA (reference sequence). The CDR3 is 15 amino acids. Unmatched junction bases numbered 8, after V lost 6 bases and J lost 2 bases. Here the CDR3 DNA reads TGCAGTGCACCACGTCGGGACAGGGCCTACAATGAGCAGTTCTTC. Translating gives CSAPRRDRAYNEQFF.

This clonotype was observed a few times. The chain couples TRBV6-2 or TRBV6-3 to TRBJ2-5; D not resolved. The CDR3 sequence is 13 residues long. Per germline, CDR1 MNHEY and CDR2 SVGEGT. Trimming cost V 0 bases and J 2 bases, with 4 bases left between them. The CDR3, as DNA: TGTGCCAGCAGTTACTCGCTTCAAGAGACCCAGTACTTC. Its protein is CASSYSLQETQYF.